The next 8 T cell receptor beta chains were all read from a single sample in a study of T cell clones after liver transplantation (dated by TCRdb to about 2019). The library relied on the immunoSEQ multiplex PCR assay. As stored in TCRdb, this immuneACCESS dataset retains in-frame rearrangements with V and J assigned. A fraction of the clones does not appear; measured against another copy, unresolved V genes explain less than half of the discrepancy, and the remainder lacks a known reason. In all, the sample holds 70,000 to 95,000 clones, and less than 85% of those were seen once. The ten largest clonotypes hold roughly 2.8% of the sample. The source was CD4+ T cells from blood, collected at the 22-month timepoint. Source of these receptors: a human patient who received a liver transplant. Where a transplant has occurred, the graft donor may have supplied some of the T cells.

V usage is TRBV7-9 and J usage is TRBJ2-7; D might be TRBD1 (5 bases). Trimming left V 5 bases short and J 3 bases short, with 14 bases between. The V gene's germline CDR1 is SEHNR and CDR2 FQNEAQ (reference sequence). The CDR3 is 14 residues long. CDR3 DNA: TGTGCCAGCAGCCCACCAAGTAGGGGCTACGAGCAGTACTTC. It is translated as CASSPPSRGYEQYF.

The rearrangement uses TRBV28 and TRBJ1-4, with 11 nucleotides matching TRBD1. CDR1 and CDR2 (germline): MDHEN, SYDVKM. V shed 3 bases, J shed 0 bases, and the junction held 0 bases outside the gene matches. The CDR3 spans 16 residues. This chain's CDR3 is CASSLGQGATNEKLFF. The DNA for the CDR3 is TGTGCCAGCAGTTTGGGACAGGGGGCAACTAATGAAAAACTGTTTTTT.

The chain joins TRBV18 to TRBJ2-5; 11 bases are a match to TRBD2. Germline lookup yields CDR1 KGHSH and CDR2 LQKENI. V lost 3 bases, J lost 5 bases, and 2 bases stayed unmatched. The CDR3 length is 14 residues. The CDR3 DNA reads TGTGCCAGCTCACCTAGCGGGAGGGCTGAGACCCAGTACTTC. Translation gives CASSPSGRAETQYF.

A few counts support this clone. The rearrangement links TRBV12-2 to TRBJ1-5. TRBV12-2 is termed a pseudogene. The CDR3 consists of 10 residues. In DNA, the CDR3 is TGTGCAAGTCGCGTCCAGCCCCAGCATTTT. It is translated as CASRVQPQHF.

This clone was observed a handful of times. This CDR3 reads CASRERQGYGYTF. In nucleotides, the CDR3 is TGTGCCAGCAGAGAACGTCAGGGTTATGGCTACACCTTC. The chain combines TRBV7-3 with TRBJ1-2; tentative D call: TRBD1 (5 bases). V lost 6 bases and J 5 bases, leaving 13 bases between the germline ends. CDR3 length equals 13 residues. Germline assignment: CDR1 SGHTA and CDR2 FQGTGA.

This chain links TRBV5-4 with TRBJ1-4; no clear D gene. CDR3 length equals 14 residues. The germline gives CDR1 SGHNT, CDR2 YYREEE (reference sequence). Trimming pared 2 bases from V and 1 base from J, leaving 6 bases between. The CDR3 region is CASSFGRTNEKLFF. In nucleotides, the CDR3 is TGTGCCAGCAGCTTCGGCAGAACTAATGAAAAACTGTTTTTT.

V and J are TRBV11-2 and TRBJ2-7, with a weak D call TRBD1 (6 bases). Germline lookup yields CDR1 SGHAT and CDR2 FQNNGV. V was trimmed by 5 bases and J by 4 bases, leaving 12 bases between them. The CDR3 contains 13 residues. This CDR3 is CASSHAGVYEQYF. The CDR3 coding sequence is TGTGCCAGCAGCCACGCAGGGGTTTACGAGCAGTACTTC.

Only one count was recorded for this clone. CDR3 sequence: CASSLGSRGSTGELFF. In DNA, the CDR3 is TGTGCCAGCAGCTTAGGGAGCAGGGGGAGCACCGGGGAGCTGTTTTTT. The V and J genes are TRBV7-9 and TRBJ2-2; 7 bases align to TRBD1. This CDR3 is built from 16 residues. V trimming: 1 base; J trimming: 4 bases; junction bases outside the gene matches: 6. Germline CDR1 reads SEHNR; CDR2 reads FQNEAQ (reference sequence).